Below, 32 T cell receptor beta chains from the same sample are listed, as sequenced in a study of blood T cell repertoires in COVID-19. This table comes from immunoSEQ multiplex PCR, and its TCRdb copy is limited to in-frame clones, with some not included. The sample consists of 150,000 to 200,000 clones, 89% of them appearing once. The sequenced material came from peripheral blood. All receptors come from a man aged 18 to 35 who had recovered from COVID-19.

The chain carries TRBV5-1 and TRBJ1-1; 8 positions match TRBD1. The germline gives CDR1 SGHRS, CDR2 YFSETQ. Unmatched junction bases numbered 6, after V lost 4 bases and J lost 1 base. The CDR3 runs 15 residues. The CDR3 DNA sequence: TGCGCCAGCAGCAGAAGGACAGGGTGGAACACTGAAGCTTTCTTT. This translates into CASSRRTGWNTEAFF.

The CDR3 region is CASSLVGQGIDTQYF. CDR3 in DNA: TGTGCCAGCAGTTTGGTGGGACAGGGGATAGATACGCAGTATTTT. The rearrangement links TRBV28 to TRBJ2-3; 10 nucleotides agree with TRBD1. V gave up 3 bases and J gave up 5 bases; unmatched junction bases: 5. There are 15 residues in the CDR3. The germline V gene has CDR1 MDHEN and CDR2 SYDVKM. The full variable domain, in which reference TRBV28 and TRBJ2-3 provide the parts outside the CDR3, is DVKVTQSSRYLVKRTGEKVFLECVQDMDHENMFWYRQDPGLGLRLIYFSYDVKMKEKGDIPEGYSVSREKKERFSLILESASTNQTSMYLCASSLVGQGIDTQYFGPGTRLTVL.

The chain carries TRBV6-2 or TRBV6-3 and TRBJ2-5; D remains ambiguous. This CDR3 region has 14 residues. Deletions cut 6 bases from V and 7 bases from J, with 18 bases between. Per the germline V gene, CDR1 is MNHEY and CDR2 is SVGEGT. The CDR3 loop reads CASSLDAATGTQYF. CDR3 DNA: TGTGCCAGCAGCCTAGATGCCGCAACGGGGACCCAGTACTTC.

The V call is TRBV19, the J call TRBJ1-1; no reliable D call. This CDR3 is built from 14 residues. CDR1 and CDR2 (germline): LNHDA, SQIVND (reference sequence). Deletions cut 1 base from V and 7 bases from J, with 13 bases between. The CDR3 coding sequence is TGTGCCAGTAGTATAGCCGTCCTCCGGGGTGAAGCTTTCTTT. Its translation is CASSIAVLRGEAFF.

J is TRBJ2-1 and V is TRBV9; D is unclear. CDR1 is SGDLS and CDR2 is YYNGEE in the germline V gene. The CDR3 runs to 15 residues. The V end was cut by 1 base, the J end by 4 bases, with 12 bases between. The CDR3, as DNA: TGTGCCAGCAGCGTATCTGCCGGTTTGTACAATGAGCAGTTCTTC. Residues: CASSVSAGLYNEQFF.

The chain has TRBV28 and TRBJ2-7, with D perhaps TRBD1 (6 bases). V was shortened by 3 bases and J by 3 bases, with 18 bases between the two germline ends. This CDR3 contains 16 residues. The V gene's germline CDR1 is MDHEN and CDR2 SYDVKM. The CDR3 sequence: CASSFLTGGLLYEQYF. CDR3 sequence (DNA): TGTGCCAGCAGTTTCCTGACAGGCGGCCTCCTCTACGAGCAGTACTTC.

This chain joins TRBV7-9 and TRBJ1-1, with TRBD1 matching over 8 bases. V lost 5 bases to trimming and J lost 0 bases; unmatched junction nucleotides: 5. The germline gives CDR1 SEHNR, CDR2 FQNEAQ (reference sequence). This CDR3 has 15 amino acids. CDR3 in DNA: TGTGCCAGCAGCACCCGGACAGGGATGAACACTGAAGCTTTCTTT. Translating it yields CASSTRTGMNTEAFF.

This clone came up once. The chain is built from TRBV5-1 and TRBJ1-2; D gene uncertain. Germline CDR1 reads SGHRS; CDR2 reads YFSETQ. With 3 bases removed from V and 3 bases from J, the gap between germline ends came to 12 bases. The CDR3 spans 14 residues. CDR3 residues: CASSSTLGDYGYTF. As DNA, the CDR3 is TGCGCCAGCAGCTCAACCTTGGGCGACTATGGCTACACCTTC.

The rearrangement uses TRBV6-6 and TRBJ2-5; 11 bases are a match to TRBD1. Germline lookup yields CDR1 MNHNY and CDR2 SVGAGI (reference sequence). V lost 2 bases and J lost 6; bases outside the gene matches: 2. The CDR3 runs 14 residues. CDR3 in amino acids: CASSYGQGAQTQYF. The CDR3 nucleotides are TGTGCCAGCAGTTACGGACAGGGGGCTCAGACCCAGTACTTC.

This chain uses TRBV11-3 with TRBJ2-2; TRBD1 is a possible D gene (6 bases). The V and J ends lost 5 bases and 0 bases respectively, with 13 bases between them. CDR3 length equals 16 residues. Germline assignment: CDR1 SGHNT and CDR2 YENEEA. In nucleotides, the CDR3 is TGTGCCAGCAGCGGCCGGGACACCACGAACACCGGGGAGCTGTTTTTT. It is translated as CASSGRDTTNTGELFF.

V gene TRBV19 combines with J gene TRBJ1-5, with D possibly TRBD1 on 6 matching bases. The CDR3 sequence is 14 residues long. The germline CDR1 and CDR2 sequences are LNHDA and SQIVND (reference sequence). V was shortened by 3 bases and J by 3 bases, with 9 bases between the two germline ends. The CDR3 bases are TGTGCCAGTAGTATCGCAGGGGCCAATCAGCCCCAGCATTTT. Translating gives CASSIAGANQPQHF.

The genes are TRBV3-1 (or the pseudogene TRBV3-2) and TRBJ2-7, with 7 bases aligning to TRBD2. This CDR3 has 15 amino acids. CDR1 and CDR2 from the germline V gene are LGHDT and YNNKEL (reference sequence). J was trimmed by 3 bases and V by 5 bases; bases with no gene match: 10. In DNA, the CDR3 is TGTGCCAGCAGCACGCGGCTAGCGGTAATCTACGAGCAGTACTTC. Translating it yields CASSTRLAVIYEQYF.

CDR3: CASSYRGTQISPLHF. For the CDR3, the DNA is TGTGCCAGCAGCTACCGAGGCACCCAGATTTCACCCCTCCACTTT. The chain links TRBV5-6 to TRBJ1-6; D not resolved. The V gene lost 3 bases and the J gene lost 9 bases, with 16 bases spanning the gap. Germline lookup yields CDR1 SGHDT and CDR2 YYEEEE. The CDR3 sequence is 15 residues long.

This rearrangement joins TRBV4-1 to TRBJ2-1, with 7 bases fitting TRBD2. V was clipped by 0 bases and J by 10 bases; unmatched bases: 6. Germline V gene sequence: CDR1 MGHRA, CDR2 YSYEKL. The CDR3 is made up of 14 amino acids. As DNA, the CDR3 is TGCGCCAGCAGCCAAGATGGGGGGGGGATAGAGCAGTTCTTC. Its translation: CASSQDGGGIEQFF.

The J gene is TRBJ2-1, the V gene TRBV9; 9 bases map to TRBD2. This CDR3 has 15 residues. Trimming cost V 3 bases and J 7 bases; bases outside gene matches: 8. Germline CDR1 reads SGDLS; CDR2 reads YYNGEE. This chain's CDR3 is CASSAIAGAGNEQFF. The CDR3, as DNA: TGTGCCAGCAGCGCGATAGCGGGAGCAGGGAATGAGCAGTTCTTC.

This chain links TRBV19 with TRBJ1-2; no definite D call. Between the trimmed V and J ends, which lost 5 bases and 4 bases, there was a span of 11 bases. This CDR3 is 13 amino acids long. From germline, CDR1 is LNHDA and CDR2 SQIVND (reference sequence). The DNA for the CDR3 is TGTGCCAGTAGTCCAAAGACACTCTATGGCTACACCTTC. Its protein is CASSPKTLYGYTF.

This sequence joins TRBV28 and TRBJ2-3; TRBD2 matches at 10 bases. The V segment lost 6 bases and the J segment 6 bases; nucleotides outside the gene matches: 12. Germline V gene sequence: CDR1 MDHEN, CDR2 SYDVKM. The CDR3 sequence is 16 residues long. Here the CDR3 DNA reads TGTGCCAGCAGACCCCCTCTAGCGGGAGCCGGGGATACGCAGTATTTT. Its protein product is CASRPPLAGAGDTQYF.

This clone was picked up one time. The rearrangement joins TRBV4-2 to TRBJ2-3; 10 bases are shared with TRBD2. The CDR3 spans 14 residues. V shed 4 bases and J 4 bases; nucleotides not matched to a gene: 2. The germline V gene has CDR1 LGHNA and CDR2 YNFKEQ. The DNA for the CDR3 is TGTGCCAGCAGCCTCCTAGCGGGAGCAGATACGCAGTATTTT. It is translated as CASSLLAGADTQYF.

The gene calls are TRBV9 and TRBJ2-2; D may be TRBD1 (5 bases). The CDR3 runs 16 residues. Germline V gives CDR1 SGDLS, CDR2 YYNGEE. The V gene lost 0 bases and the J gene lost 0 bases, with 9 bases spanning the gap. The CDR3 is CASSVEGRSNTGELFF. CDR3 bases: TGTGCCAGCAGCGTAGAGGGGCGTTCGAACACCGGGGAGCTGTTTTTT.

The J gene is TRBJ1-2, the V gene TRBV19, with D hard to call. Trimming took 4 bases from V and 4 from J, leaving 19 bases between them. This CDR3 is 16 amino acids long. Per germline, CDR1 LNHDA and CDR2 SQIVND (reference sequence). The CDR3 nucleotides are TGTGCCAGTAGTACGTCCGTTACAGCTACACCCTATGGCTACACCTTC. It codes for CASSTSVTATPYGYTF.

This chain uses TRBV18 with TRBJ2-7; the D gene is possibly TRBD2 (6 bases). With 3 bases removed from V and 7 bases from J, the gap between germline ends came to 13 bases. The CDR3 totals 13 residues. Germline values: CDR1 KGHSH, CDR2 LQKENI. CDR3 in DNA: TGTGCCAGCTCACCGCCGGGAGCGGGTGAGCAGTACTTC. Protein product: CASSPPGAGEQYF. Combining the CDR3 with reference TRBV18 and TRBJ2-7 gives the whole variable domain NAGVMQNPRHLVRRRGQEARLRCSPMKGHSHVYWYRQLPEEGLKFMVYLQKENIIDESGMPKERFSAEFPKEGPSILRIQQVVRGDSAAYFCASSPPGAGEQYFGPGTRLTVT.

The CDR3 region is CASSPRLAGEMGAGELFF. The DNA for the CDR3 is TGTGCCAGCAGTCCTCGACTAGCGGGAGAGATGGGGGCCGGGGAGCTGTTTTTT. This chain connects TRBV6-6 to TRBJ2-2, with 12 bases matching TRBD2. CDR1 is MNHNY and CDR2 is SVGAGI in the germline V gene (reference sequence). This CDR3 has 18 amino acids. Trimming removed 5 bases from V and 6 bases from J; junction bases left unmatched: 13.

The V call is TRBV9, the J call TRBJ1-2; TRBD1 agrees at 7 bases. This CDR3 has 16 residues. The germline gives CDR1 SGDLS, CDR2 YYNGEE. J gave up 0 bases and V 1 base, and 6 bases lay outside the gene matches. CDR3: CASSVSSRGTNYGYTF. The CDR3 DNA reads TGTGCCAGCAGCGTAAGTTCCAGGGGGACTAACTATGGCTACACCTTC. The complete variable domain, with remaining parts taken from reference TRBV9 and TRBJ1-2, reads DSGVTQTPKHLITATGQRVTLRCSPRSGDLSVYWYQQSLDQGLQFLIQYYNGEERAKGNILERFSAQQFPDLHSELNLSSLELGDSALYFCASSVSSRGTNYGYTFGSGTRLTVV.

The V gene is TRBV27, the J gene TRBJ2-3; the match to TRBD1 covers 10 bases. V was pared by 2 bases and J by 3 bases, with 11 bases of the junction left unmatched. Per germline, CDR1 MNHEY and CDR2 SMNVEV (reference sequence). The CDR3 sequence is 18 residues long. The CDR3 bases are TGTGCCAGCAGTTTAAGTCGAGGGACAGGGGTGGGAACAGATACGCAGTATTTT. This sequence encodes CASSLSRGTGVGTDTQYF.

CDR3 DNA: TGTGCCAGCAGTTTAACCGGGTTTAATTCACCCCTCCACTTT. This encodes CASSLTGFNSPLHF. The rearrangement uses TRBV28 and TRBJ1-6; D is uncertain. The V end lost 2 bases, the J end lost 6 bases, and 8 bases lay between the germline ends. The CDR3 spans 14 residues. Germline CDR1 MDHEN, CDR2 SYDVKM.

This sequence joins TRBV5-5 and TRBJ1-1; TRBD1 agrees at 8 bases. CDR1 and CDR2 from the germline V gene are SGHKS and YYEKEE (reference sequence). This CDR3 has 18 amino acids. After removal of 2 bases from V and 0 bases from J, the junction contained 12 bases not matched to a gene. CDR3 protein: CASSFAGGSFSLNTEAFF. DNA of the CDR3: TGTGCCAGCAGCTTCGCAGGGGGCTCGTTCTCTTTGAACACTGAAGCTTTCTTT.

The gene calls are TRBV28 and TRBJ2-7, with D possibly matching TRBD2 (6 bases). This CDR3 spans 14 amino acids. Trimming removed 5 bases at V and 3 bases at J, with 14 bases between. Germline V gene sequence: CDR1 MDHEN, CDR2 SYDVKM. This CDR3 is CASSPLGEVYEQYF. Written as DNA, the CDR3 is TGTGCCAGCAGTCCCCTCGGGGAGGTCTACGAGCAGTACTTC.

This clone turned up a few times. The chain uses TRBV27 and TRBJ1-3, with D possibly matching TRBD1 (6 bases). The CDR3 spans 13 residues. CDR1 is MNHEY, CDR2 SMNVEV, per germline (reference sequence). The germline V and J ends were trimmed by 6 bases and 2 bases, with 8 bases remaining between them. CDR3 sequence (DNA): TGTGCCAGCAGCCGGACAGCTGGAAACACCATATATTTT. Translating gives CASSRTAGNTIYF.

This CDR3 reads CASSIRGTGGPQHF. The DNA for the CDR3 is TGTGCCAGCAGCATTAGGGGGACAGGGGGGCCCCAGCATTTT. V is TRBV13 and J is TRBJ1-5; 11 bases map to TRBD1. Germline trimming cut 5 bases from V and 9 bases from J; bases unmatched to any gene: 6. This CDR3 spans 14 amino acids. Germline CDR1 and CDR2: PRHDT and FYEKMQ (reference sequence).

V gene TRBV27 combines with J gene TRBJ2-1, with TRBD2 identical over 12 bases. The J segment lost 6 bases and the V segment lost 5 bases, leaving 5 bases of the junction unmatched. The CDR3 sequence is 15 residues long. Per the germline V gene, CDR1 is MNHEY and CDR2 is SMNVEV (reference sequence). CDR3 region: CASSPLGLAGNEQFF. CDR3 coding DNA: TGTGCCAGCAGTCCCCTGGGACTAGCGGGCAATGAGCAGTTCTTC.

The chain recombines TRBV2 with TRBJ2-3, with 10 bases fitting TRBD2. The CDR3 runs 14 residues. V shed 8 bases and J 4 bases; nucleotides not matched to a gene: 6. CDR1 is SNHLY and CDR2 is FYNNEI in the germline V gene. CDR3 in DNA: TGTGCCAGCGGGCTAGCGGGAGATCCAGATACGCAGTATTTT. This translates into CASGLAGDPDTQYF.

V gene TRBV5-6 combines with J gene TRBJ1-2, with D unresolved. The germline V gene has CDR1 SGHDT and CDR2 YYEEEE. The CDR3 sequence is 14 residues long. Between the trimmed V and J ends, which lost 1 base and 3 bases, there was a span of 10 bases. The CDR3 DNA follows: TGTGCCAGCAGCTTGTCCTCAGATTACTATGGCTACACCTTC. It is translated as CASSLSSDYYGYTF.